The 8 T cell receptor beta chains given below trace back to one sample, sequenced in a study of cytomegalovirus exposure and HLA in healthy donors. Vbeta (60) and Jbeta (13) primers were used in the PCR. Clones were read by immunoSEQ multiplex PCR, and TCRdb kept only the in-frame ones, dropping some. The sample holds 95,000 to 110,000 clones; approximately 84% are singletons and the top ten take 2% to 2.5%. Sequencing was performed on PBMCs. The receptors shown here come from a young man in good health and CMV-seronegative.

This chain connects TRBV10-3 to TRBJ2-1; TRBD2 matches at 8 bases. The germline gives CDR1 ENHRY, CDR2 SYGVKD. V shed 10 bases and J 1 base; nucleotides not matched to a gene: 6. The length of the CDR3 is 14 residues. The chain's CDR3 is CATGRGGSYNEQFF. Written as DNA, the CDR3 is TGTGCCACCGGACGCGGGGGGTCCTACAATGAGCAGTTCTTC.

The gene calls are TRBV29-1 and TRBJ1-5, with D uncertain. The germline V gene encodes CDR1 SQVTM and CDR2 ANQGSEA. Trimming took off 6 bases at V and 0 bases at J, with 9 bases between the two ends. This CDR3 spans 13 amino acids. CDR3 amino acids: CSVRQNSNQPQHF. The CDR3 DNA is TGCAGCGTGCGACAAAATAGCAATCAGCCCCAGCATTTT.

The gene calls are TRBV29-1 and TRBJ1-2, with 7 bases lining up with TRBD1. Germline CDR1 and CDR2: SQVTM and ANQGSEA. After removal of 1 base from V and 6 bases from J, the junction contained 5 bases not matched to a gene. The CDR3 is made up of 13 amino acids. The CDR3 nucleotides are TGCAGCGTTGAAGGACAGGGAAAGGATGGCTACACCTTC. Encoded protein: CSVEGQGKDGYTF. Combining the CDR3 with reference TRBV29-1 and TRBJ1-2 gives the whole variable domain SAVISQKPSRDICQRGTSLTIQCQVDSQVTMMFWYRQQPGQSLTLIATANQGSEATYESGFVIDKFPISRPNLTFSTLTVSNMSPEDSSIYLCSVEGQGKDGYTFGSGTRLTVV.

The V gene is TRBV9, the J gene TRBJ1-2; 8 bases match TRBD1. V was pared by 3 bases and J by 7 bases, with 5 bases of the junction left unmatched. The CDR3 covers 13 residues. Germline V gene sequence: CDR1 SGDLS, CDR2 YYNGEE. The CDR3 nucleotides are TGTGCCAGCAGCGCGACAGGGGAAGGTGGCTACACCTTC. This encodes CASSATGEGGYTF.

The V call is TRBV7-9, the J call TRBJ1-2; 10 bases are a match to TRBD1. V lost 5 bases, J lost 2 bases, and 2 bases stayed unmatched. CDR3 length: 14 residues. Germline-derived CDR1 and CDR2 are SEHNR and FQNEAQ (reference sequence). The DNA of the CDR3 is TGTGCCAGCAGCCAGGACAGGGGGAACTATGGCTACACCTTC. Residues: CASSQDRGNYGYTF.

The chain carries TRBV7-8 and TRBJ2-3; 8 bases are a match to TRBD2. The CDR3 has 18 amino acids. The trim removed 4 bases at V and 4 bases at J, leaving 16 bases unmatched. Germline V gene lookup returns CDR1 SGHVS and CDR2 FQNEAQ. The CDR3 DNA follows: TGTGCCAGCAGCTGCCAATCGTCCCCCGGGAGGGTCCCAGATACGCAGTATTTT. This codes for CASSCQSSPGRVPDTQYF.

This chain links TRBV29-1 with TRBJ1-1; D not certain. V was clipped by 3 bases and J by 2 bases, with 10 bases between them. The CDR3 is made up of 13 amino acids. Germline CDR1 is SQVTM and CDR2 is ANQGSEA. CDR3: CSVDGLSNTEAFF. The CDR3 nucleotides read TGCAGCGTTGACGGACTCTCTAACACTGAAGCTTTCTTT.

V is TRBV5-1 and J is TRBJ1-2, with D possibly being TRBD1 (5 bases). Germline values: CDR1 SGHRS, CDR2 YFSETQ. The CDR3 contains 16 residues. Trimming removed 4 bases at V and 4 bases at J, with 20 bases between. The CDR3 here is CASSPAIGERVYGYTF. As DNA, the CDR3 is TGCGCCAGCAGCCCAGCTATAGGGGAAAGGGTCTATGGCTACACCTTC.